This TCR beta chain comes out of a study of T cells in Graves' hyperthyroidism and ophthalmopathy. The TCR beta CDR3 regions underwent amplification using RNA transcripts as the source. HTBI primers drove first-round RT-PCR of the TCR CDR3. TCRdb itself ran the multiplex PCR reads through MiXCR, one entry per CDR3 protein. The sample lists about 400,000 distinct CDR3 sequences, around 15% occurring once. This clonotype was recorded at least ten times. Trimming took 0 bases from V and 2 from J; bases not matched to a gene: 4. The CDR3 has 15 residues. In germline, CDR1 is DFQATT, CDR2 SNEGSKA (reference sequence).

Input material: blood. The sequence was collected from a woman aged 55-70 years with Graves' ophthalmopathy. The chain couples TRBV20-1 to TRBJ2-4, with 7 nucleotides matching TRBD1. The CDR3 DNA follows: TGCAGTGCTAGAGAGACAGGGTTAACCAAAAACATTCAGTACTTC. Residues: CSARETGLTKNIQYF.